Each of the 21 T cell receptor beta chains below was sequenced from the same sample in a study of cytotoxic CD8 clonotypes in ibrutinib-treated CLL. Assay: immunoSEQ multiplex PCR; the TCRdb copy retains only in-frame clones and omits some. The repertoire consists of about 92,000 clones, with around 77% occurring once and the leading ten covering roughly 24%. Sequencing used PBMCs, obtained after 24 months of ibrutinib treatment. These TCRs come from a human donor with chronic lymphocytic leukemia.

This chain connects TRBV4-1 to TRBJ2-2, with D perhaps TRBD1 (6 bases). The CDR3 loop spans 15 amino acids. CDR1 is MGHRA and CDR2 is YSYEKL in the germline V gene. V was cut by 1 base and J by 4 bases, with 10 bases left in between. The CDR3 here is CASSQAGVGTGELFF. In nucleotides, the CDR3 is TGCGCCAGCAGCCAAGCAGGGGTCGGCACCGGGGAGCTGTTTTTT.

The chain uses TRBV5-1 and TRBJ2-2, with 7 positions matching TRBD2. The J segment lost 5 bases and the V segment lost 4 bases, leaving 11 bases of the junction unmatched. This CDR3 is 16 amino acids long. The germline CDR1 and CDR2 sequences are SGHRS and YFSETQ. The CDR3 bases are TGCGCCAGCAGCCTCAAACAGGCGGGGGAAACCGGGGAGCTGTTTTTT. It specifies CASSLKQAGETGELFF.

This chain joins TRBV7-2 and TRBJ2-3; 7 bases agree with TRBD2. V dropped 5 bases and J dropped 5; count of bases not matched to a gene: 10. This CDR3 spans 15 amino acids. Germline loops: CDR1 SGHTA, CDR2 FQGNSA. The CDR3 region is CASSPQAGWVDTQYF. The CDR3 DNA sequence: TGTGCCAGCAGCCCTCAAGCGGGATGGGTAGATACGCAGTATTTT.

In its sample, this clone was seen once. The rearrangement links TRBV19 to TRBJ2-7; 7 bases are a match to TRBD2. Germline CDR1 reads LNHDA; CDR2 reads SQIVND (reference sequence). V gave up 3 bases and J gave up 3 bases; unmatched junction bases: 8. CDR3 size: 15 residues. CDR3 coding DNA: TGTGCCAGTAGTATTGGGGCGGGGGTTATCTACGAGCAGTACTTC. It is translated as CASSIGAGVIYEQYF.

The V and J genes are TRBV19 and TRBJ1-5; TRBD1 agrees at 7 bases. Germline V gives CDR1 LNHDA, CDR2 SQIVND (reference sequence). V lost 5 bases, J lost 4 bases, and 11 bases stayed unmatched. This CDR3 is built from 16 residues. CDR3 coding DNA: TGTGCCAGTAGTTCCTACCTGGGACAGCCAAATCAGCCCCAGCATTTT. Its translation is CASSSYLGQPNQPQHF.

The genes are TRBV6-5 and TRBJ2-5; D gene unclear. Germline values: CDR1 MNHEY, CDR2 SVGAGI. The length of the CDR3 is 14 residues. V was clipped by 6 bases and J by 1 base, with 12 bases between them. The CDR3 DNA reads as TGTGCCAGCAGCAAAGACACGATCCAAGAGACCCAGTACTTC. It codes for CASSKDTIQETQYF.

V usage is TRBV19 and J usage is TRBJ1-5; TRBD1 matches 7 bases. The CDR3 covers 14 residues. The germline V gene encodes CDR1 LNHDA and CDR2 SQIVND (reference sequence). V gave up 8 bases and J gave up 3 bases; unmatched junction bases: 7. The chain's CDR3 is CASGPQGLNQPQHF. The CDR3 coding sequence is TGTGCCAGTGGGCCACAGGGGCTCAATCAGCCCCAGCATTTT.

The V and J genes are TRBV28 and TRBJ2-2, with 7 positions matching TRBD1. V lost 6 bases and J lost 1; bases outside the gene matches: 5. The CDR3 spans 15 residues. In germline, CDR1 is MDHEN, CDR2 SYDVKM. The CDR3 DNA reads TGTGCCAGCAGCCCGGGACAGCAGAACACCGGGGAGCTGTTTTTT. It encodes CASSPGQQNTGELFF.

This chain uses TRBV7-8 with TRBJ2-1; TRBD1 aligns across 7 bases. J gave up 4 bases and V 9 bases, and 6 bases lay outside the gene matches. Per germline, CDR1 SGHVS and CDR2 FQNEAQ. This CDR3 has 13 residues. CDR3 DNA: TGTGCCAGTACAGGGGACCCATACAATGAGCAGTTCTTC. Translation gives CASTGDPYNEQFF.

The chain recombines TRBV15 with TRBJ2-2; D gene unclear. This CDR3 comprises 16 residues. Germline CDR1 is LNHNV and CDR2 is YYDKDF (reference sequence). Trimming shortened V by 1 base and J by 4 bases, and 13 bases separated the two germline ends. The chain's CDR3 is CATSRAGGPGTGELFF. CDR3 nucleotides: TGTGCCACCAGCAGAGCGGGTGGGCCGGGCACCGGGGAGCTGTTTTTT.

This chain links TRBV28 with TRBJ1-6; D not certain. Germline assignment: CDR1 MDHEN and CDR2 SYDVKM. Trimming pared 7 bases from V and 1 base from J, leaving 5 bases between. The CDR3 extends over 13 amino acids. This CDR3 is CASTLSYNSPLHF. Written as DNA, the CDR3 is TGTGCCAGCACCTTATCCTATAATTCACCCCTCCACTTT.

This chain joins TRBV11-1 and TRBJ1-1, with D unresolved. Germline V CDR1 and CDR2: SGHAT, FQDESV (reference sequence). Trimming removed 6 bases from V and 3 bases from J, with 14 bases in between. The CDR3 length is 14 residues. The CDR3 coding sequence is TGTGCCAGCAGTCATAGGTCCCGAGACACTGAAGCTTTCTTT. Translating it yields CASSHRSRDTEAFF.

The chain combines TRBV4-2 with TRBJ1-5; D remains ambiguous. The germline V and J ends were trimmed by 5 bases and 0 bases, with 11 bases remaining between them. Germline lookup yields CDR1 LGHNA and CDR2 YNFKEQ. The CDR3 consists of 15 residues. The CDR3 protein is CASSSVVYSNQPQHF. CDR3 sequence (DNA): TGTGCCAGCAGCTCCGTAGTCTATAGCAATCAGCCCCAGCATTTT.

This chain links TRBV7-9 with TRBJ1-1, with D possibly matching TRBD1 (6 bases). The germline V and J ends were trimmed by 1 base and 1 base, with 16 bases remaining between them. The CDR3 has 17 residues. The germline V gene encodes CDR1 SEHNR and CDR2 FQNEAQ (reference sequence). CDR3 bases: TGTGCCAGCAGCTTAGTGGAAAGCTGGGACAAGAACACTGAAGCTTTCTTT. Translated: CASSLVESWDKNTEAFF.

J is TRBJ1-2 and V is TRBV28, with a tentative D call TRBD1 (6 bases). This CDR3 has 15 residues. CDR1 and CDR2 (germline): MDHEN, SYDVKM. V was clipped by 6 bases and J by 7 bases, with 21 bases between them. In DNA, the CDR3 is TGTGCCAGCAGACGCTCGTGGGGGCGAGGGAGTGGCTACACCTTC. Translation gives CASRRSWGRGSGYTF.

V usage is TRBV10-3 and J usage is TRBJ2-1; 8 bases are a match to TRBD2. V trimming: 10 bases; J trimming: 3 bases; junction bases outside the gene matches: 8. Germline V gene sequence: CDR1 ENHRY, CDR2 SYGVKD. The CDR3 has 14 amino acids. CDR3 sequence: CATRAGEIYNEQFF. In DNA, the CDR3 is TGTGCCACCCGAGCGGGAGAGATCTACAATGAGCAGTTCTTC.

This CDR3 reads CASSSYSPPEGQGILNRSNQPQHF. CDR3 bases: TGCGCCAGCAGCTCATATTCACCGCCCGAGGGACAGGGGATCTTAAACAGAAGCAATCAGCCCCAGCATTTT. This chain connects TRBV5-1 to TRBJ1-5; TRBD1 matches 10 bases. J gave up 1 base and V 3 bases, and 28 bases lay outside the gene matches. In germline, CDR1 is SGHRS, CDR2 YFSETQ. The CDR3 contains 24 residues.

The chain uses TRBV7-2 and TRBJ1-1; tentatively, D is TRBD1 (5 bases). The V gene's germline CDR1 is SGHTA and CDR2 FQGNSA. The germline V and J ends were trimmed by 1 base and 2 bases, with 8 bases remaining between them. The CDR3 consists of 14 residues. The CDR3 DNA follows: TGTGCCAGCAGCTTAGATGGGGCAAACACTGAAGCTTTCTTT. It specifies CASSLDGANTEAFF.

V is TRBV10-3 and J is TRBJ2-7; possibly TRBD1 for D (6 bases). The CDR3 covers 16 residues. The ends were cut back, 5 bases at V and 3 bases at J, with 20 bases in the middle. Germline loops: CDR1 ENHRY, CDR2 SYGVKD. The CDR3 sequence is CAISMSGAPTFYEQYF. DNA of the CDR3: TGTGCCATCAGTATGTCAGGGGCCCCTACATTCTACGAGCAGTACTTC.

CDR3 in DNA: TGTGCCAGCAGGTCCGGGACAACCACCTACAATGAGCAGTTCTTC. The encoded protein is CASRSGTTTYNEQFF. The chain joins TRBV11-2 to TRBJ2-1; D possibly corresponds to TRBD1 (6 bases). Trimming took off 6 bases at V and 2 bases at J, with 14 bases between the two ends. Germline V gene sequence: CDR1 SGHAT, CDR2 FQNNGV. This CDR3 is built from 15 residues. The variable domain in full, completed from reference TRBV11-2 and TRBJ2-1, reads EAGVAQSPRYKIIEKRQSVAFWCNPISGHATLYWYQQILGQGPKLLIQFQNNGVVDDSQLPKDRFSAERLKGVDSTLKIQPAKLEDSAVYLCASRSGTTTYNEQFFGPGTRLTVL.

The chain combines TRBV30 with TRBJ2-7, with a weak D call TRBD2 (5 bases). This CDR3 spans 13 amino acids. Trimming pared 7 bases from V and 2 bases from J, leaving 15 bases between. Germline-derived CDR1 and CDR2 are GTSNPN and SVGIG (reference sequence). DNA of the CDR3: TGTGCCTTTACTCGGACGACTACCTACGAGCAGTACTTC. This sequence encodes CAFTRTTTYEQYF.